This T cell receptor beta chain is from a study of Graves' ophthalmopathy and Graves' hyperthyroidism. Concerning this clonotype itself: Its specificity is unknown. One end of the junction is discordant with germline, which a read error may explain.

Study-level points and caveats: Among thyroid clonotypes expanded above 0.001 frequency, most also appeared in blood.

For repertoire sequencing, the TCR beta CDR3 regions were amplified from RNA transcripts. HTBI-primed first-round RT-PCR preceded second-round multiplex PCR. In TCRdb, the multiplex PCR reads were re-called with MiXCR into one record per CDR3 protein. Among about 740,000 distinct CDR3 sequences listed, roughly two fifths were seen once. Where ophthalmopathy was present, donors had moderate-to-severe activity, CAS ≥3, NOSPECS ≥4 and duration under 3 months. There are 15 residues in the CDR3. Germline lookup yields CDR1 SEHNR and CDR2 FQNEAQ (reference sequence). The source material was peripheral blood. The rearrangement joins TRBV7-9 to TRBJ2-5, with no clear D. This receptor was taken from an adult man with Graves' ophthalmopathy. CDR3 nucleotides: TGCGCCAGCAGCCAATTTCTAGACCCCCGGGAGACCCAGTACTTC. Translating gives CASSQFLDPRETQYF.